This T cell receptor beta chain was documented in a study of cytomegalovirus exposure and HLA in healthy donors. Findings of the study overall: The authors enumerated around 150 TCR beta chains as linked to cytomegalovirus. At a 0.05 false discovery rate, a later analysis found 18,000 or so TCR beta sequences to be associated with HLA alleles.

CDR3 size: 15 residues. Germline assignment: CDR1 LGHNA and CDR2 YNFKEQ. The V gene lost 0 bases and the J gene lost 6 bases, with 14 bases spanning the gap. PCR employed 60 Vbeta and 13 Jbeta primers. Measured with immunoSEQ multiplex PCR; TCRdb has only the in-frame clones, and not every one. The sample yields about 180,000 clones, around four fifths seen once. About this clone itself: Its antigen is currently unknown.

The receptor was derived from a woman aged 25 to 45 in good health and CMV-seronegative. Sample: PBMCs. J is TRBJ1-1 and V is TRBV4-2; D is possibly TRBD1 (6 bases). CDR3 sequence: CASSQDRRGRAEAFF. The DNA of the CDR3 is TGTGCCAGCAGCCAAGATCGTAGGGGGAGAGCTGAAGCTTTCTTT.